A single sample gave rise to the 17 T cell receptor beta chains below, sequenced in a study of CD4+ T cells in melanoma. Clones were sequenced by immunoSEQ multiplex PCR, and TCRdb holds only the in-frame ones, with some missing. The sample has 13,000 to 15,000 clones, 62% seen once. The sequenced sample consisted of cells from a culture (not recorded whether cultured in vitro). The receptors originated from a human donor with melanoma.

V is TRBV5-1 and J is TRBJ2-5; tentatively, D is TRBD2 (7 bases). The germline V and J ends were trimmed by 4 bases and 1 base, with 11 bases remaining between them. The CDR3 loop spans 14 amino acids. CDR1 SGHRS and CDR2 YFSETQ come from the germline V gene. Here the CDR3 reads CASSGGGSQETQYF. CDR3 coding DNA: TGCGCCAGCAGCGGCGGGGGCAGCCAAGAGACCCAGTACTTC.

V is TRBV18 and J is TRBJ1-4; no clear D. The germline CDR1 and CDR2 sequences are KGHSH and LQKENI. CDR3 length: 15 residues. The V and J ends lost 3 bases and 0 bases respectively, with 8 bases between them. CDR3 region: CASSPAPATNEKLFF. The CDR3 DNA follows: TGTGCCAGCTCACCGGCACCGGCAACTAATGAAAAACTGTTTTTT.

The chain uses TRBV15 and TRBJ2-7; 8 bases agree with TRBD2. Trimming cost V 0 bases and J 6 bases; bases outside gene matches: 10. Germline loops: CDR1 LNHNV, CDR2 YYDKDF (reference sequence). The CDR3 sequence is 16 residues long. The CDR3 reads CATSREGTRASREQYF. CDR3 DNA: TGTGCCACCAGCAGAGAAGGGACTAGGGCTTCGCGCGAGCAGTACTTC. Full variable domain (remainder filled in from reference TRBV15 and TRBJ2-7): DAMVIQNPRYQVTQFGKPVTLSCSQTLNHNVMYWYQQKSSQAPKLLFHYYDKDFNNEADTPDNFQSRRPNTSFCFLDIRSPGLGDTAMYLCATSREGTRASREQYFGPGTRLTVT.

This clone is labeled medium-sized. V is TRBV7-3 and J is TRBJ1-2; D call uncertain. Germline lookup yields CDR1 SGHTA and CDR2 FQGTGA. V lost 3 bases and J lost 0, with 5 bases in between. This CDR3 has 13 amino acids. The CDR3 nucleotides are TGTGCCAGCAGCTTTTTGGCTAACTATGGCTACACCTTC. It codes for CASSFLANYGYTF.

The chain employs TRBV5-1 and TRBJ2-3; no definite D call. Germline CDR1 is SGHRS and CDR2 is YFSETQ. With 0 bases removed from V and 4 bases from J, the gap between germline ends came to 9 bases. The CDR3 is made up of 14 amino acids. For the CDR3, the DNA is TGCGCCAGCAGCTTGGTAGTCCCCCCAGATACGCAGTATTTT. Its protein product is CASSLVVPPDTQYF.

The V and J genes are TRBV6-6 and TRBJ1-1, with 10 positions matching TRBD1. V lost 4 bases to trimming and J lost 1 base; unmatched junction nucleotides: 3. The CDR3 consists of 15 residues. CDR1 is MNHNY, CDR2 SVGAGI, per germline (reference sequence). The CDR3 sequence: CASSSGDRGNTEAFF. DNA of the CDR3: TGTGCCAGCAGTTCGGGGGACAGGGGGAACACTGAAGCTTTCTTT.

This chain uses TRBV20-1 with TRBJ2-3; D not certain. Trimming cost V 6 bases and J 2 bases, with 6 bases left between them. This CDR3 is built from 11 residues. The germline CDR1 and CDR2 sequences are DFQATT and SNEGSKA (reference sequence). CDR3: CSAPITDTQYF. The CDR3 nucleotides read TGCAGTGCCCCGATCACAGATACGCAGTATTTT.

V is TRBV7-2 and J is TRBJ2-2; D tentatively reads TRBD1 or TRBD2 (6 bases each). The CDR3 extends over 16 amino acids. Trimming pared 1 base from V and 1 base from J, leaving 10 bases between. Germline V lookup: CDR1 SGHTA, CDR2 FQGNSA. The CDR3 DNA sequence: TGTGCCAGCAGCTTAGGTCGGGGGCTGAACACCGGGGAGCTGTTTTTT. Translated: CASSLGRGLNTGELFF.

This CDR3 reads CASSQKTVPYEQYF. In DNA form, the CDR3 reads TGTGCCAGCAGTCAAAAGACGGTCCCCTACGAGCAGTACTTC. V and J are TRBV6-6 and TRBJ2-7; D is uncertain. Germline CDR1 and CDR2: MNHNY and SVGAGI (reference sequence). CDR3 length equals 14 residues. V shed 5 bases and J shed 2 bases, with 13 bases lying between them.

In this sample, this clone turned up a few times. This chain links TRBV7-8 with TRBJ1-1; D gene uncertain. Germline CDR1 reads SGHVS; CDR2 reads FQNEAQ. The CDR3 is 11 amino acids. The V and J ends lost 6 bases and 11 bases respectively, with 13 bases between them. CDR3 bases: TGTGCCAGCAGTACGGGTGGGGATGCTTTCTTT. Amino acid sequence: CASSTGGDAFF.

The chain links TRBV10-3 to TRBJ1-1; TRBD1 might be the D (5 bases). V lost 3 bases, J lost 3 bases, and 8 bases lay in between. The CDR3 sequence is 13 residues long. Germline CDR1 is ENHRY and CDR2 is SYGVKD. Here the CDR3 DNA reads TGTGCCATCAGTGAAACAGGTTACACTGAAGCTTTCTTT. As protein: CAISETGYTEAFF.

The table lists this clone with a count of one. The CDR3 here is CASSFRPTGTGTWSGANVLTF. As DNA, the CDR3 is TGTGCCAGCAGCTTTCGTCCCACCGGGACCGGGACATGGTCTGGGGCCAACGTCCTGACTTTC. The V and J genes are TRBV7-6 and TRBJ2-6; D is perhaps TRBD1 (6 bases). V lost 3 bases and J lost 1, with 25 bases in between. Germline V gene data show CDR1 as SGHVS and CDR2 as FNYEAQ. The CDR3 covers 21 residues.

This rearrangement joins TRBV6-1 to TRBJ2-1; D not certain. Germline V lookup: CDR1 MNHNS, CDR2 SASEGT. Trimming pared 7 bases from V and 4 bases from J, leaving 5 bases between. The CDR3 covers 11 residues. The CDR3 region is CASTLYNEQFF. The CDR3 DNA is TGTGCCAGCACCCTGTACAATGAGCAGTTCTTC.

The V call is TRBV10-2, the J call TRBJ2-5; D gene uncertain. The CDR3 extends over 11 amino acids. With 1 base removed from V and 5 bases from J, the gap between germline ends came to 2 bases. Germline V gene lookup returns CDR1 WSHSY and CDR2 SAAADI. CDR3 coding DNA: TGCGCCAGCAGTGAGTTGGAGACCCAGTACTTC. Protein product: CASSELETQYF.

Points on this clone: Its ends do not fully match the called genes, so a read error is possible. The V call is TRBV29-1, the J call TRBJ1-3, with a possible D match to TRBD1 (5 bases). Germline CDR1 is SQVTM and CDR2 is ANQGSEA. The CDR3 is 14 residues long. CDR3 sequence (DNA): TGCAGCGTTCAAGACGGGGCCTCTGGAAACACCATATATTTT. Its translation is CSVQDGASGNTIYF.

The rearrangement links TRBV9 to TRBJ1-1; D is unresolved. V was cut by 0 bases and J by 4 bases, with 13 bases left in between. CDR1 and CDR2 (germline): SGDLS, YYNGEE. This CDR3 spans 15 amino acids. The CDR3 sequence is CASSVDPRHGTEAFF. In DNA form, the CDR3 reads TGTGCCAGCAGCGTAGACCCCAGGCACGGCACTGAAGCTTTCTTT.

The CDR3 here is CASMRGPINEQFF. The CDR3 coding sequence is TGTGCCAGTATGCGGGGTCCAATCAATGAGCAGTTCTTC. The chain recombines TRBV19 with TRBJ2-1; D may be TRBD2 (6 bases). Trimming cost V 7 bases and J 6 bases, with 13 bases left between them. The CDR3 length is 13 residues. Germline-derived CDR1 and CDR2 are LNHDA and SQIVND (reference sequence).